These 25 T cell receptor beta chains share one sample of origin, sequenced in a study of T cell repertoires in aging, cancer and after chemotherapy. Peripheral blood genomic DNA, not sorted cells or RNA, was the template. Rearranged V-D-J TRB sequences were amplified with a mixed TRB-A/B primer pool. TCRdb re-called the multiplex PCR reads with MiXCR, one entry per CDR3 protein. In the table there are more than 4,000 distinct CDR3 sequences, under 50% of which are singletons. Sequenced sample: blood. The source of these receptors is a human donor in good health.

This chain uses TRBV5-6 with TRBJ2-7, with a tentative D call TRBD1 (5 bases). The CDR3 loop spans 12 amino acids. Per germline, CDR1 SGHDT and CDR2 YYEEEE. Trimming stripped 0 bases from V and 5 bases from J, with 6 bases between. The CDR3 is CASSLGQNEQYF. The CDR3 DNA is TGTGCCAGCAGCTTGGGACAGAACGAGCAGTACTTC.

The chain combines TRBV5-4 with TRBJ2-4, with 8 nucleotides matching TRBD1. V gave up 3 bases and J gave up 0 bases; unmatched junction bases: 11. CDR1 is SGHNT and CDR2 is YYREEE in the germline V gene (reference sequence). This CDR3 region has 18 residues. Here the CDR3 reads CASSSDRDRSIAKNIQYF. The CDR3 region has the DNA TGTGCCAGCAGCTCTGACAGGGACAGGTCGATAGCCAAAAACATTCAGTACTTC.

The chain recombines TRBV19 with TRBJ2-1, with 11 nucleotides matching TRBD2. Germline loops: CDR1 LNHDA, CDR2 SQIVND (reference sequence). The CDR3 is 15 residues long. With 5 bases clipped from V and 8 bases from J, the junction kept 8 bases outside the gene matches. The CDR3 sequence is CASSLAGGPMDEQFF. DNA for the CDR3: TGTGCCAGTAGTTTAGCGGGAGGGCCTATGGATGAGCAGTTCTTC.

The V and J genes are TRBV5-6 and TRBJ2-1, with 7 nucleotides matching TRBD2. The CDR3 runs to 16 residues. V shed 4 bases, J shed 2 bases, and the junction held 9 bases outside the gene matches. Germline V gene lookup returns CDR1 SGHDT and CDR2 YYEEEE. Here the CDR3 DNA reads TGTGCCAGCAGCCCATCGACGGGGAGGGCCTACAATGAGCAGTTCTTC. It translates to CASSPSTGRAYNEQFF. The full variable domain, completed using reference TRBV5-6 and TRBJ2-1, is DAGVTQSPTHLIKTRGQQVTLRCSPKSGHDTVSWYQQALGQGPQFIFQYYEEEERQRGNFPDRFSGHQFPNYSSELNVNALLLGDSALYLCASSPSTGRAYNEQFFGPGTRLTVL.

The chain has TRBV27 and TRBJ2-6; D gene uncertain. The ends were cut back, 4 bases at V and 0 bases at J, with 4 bases in the middle. The germline gives CDR1 MNHEY, CDR2 SMNVEV (reference sequence). CDR3 length: 14 residues. The CDR3 DNA reads TGTGCCAGCAGTTACGCCTCTGGGGCCAACGTCCTGACTTTC. Translating gives CASSYASGANVLTF.

CDR3 sequence: CASTPLLPSPEAFF. The CDR3 DNA sequence: TGTGCCAGCACCCCCCTGCTCCCTTCCCCTGAAGCTTTCTTT. The chain couples TRBV6-1 to TRBJ1-1; D is unclear. This CDR3 comprises 14 residues. Trimming shortened V by 7 bases and J by 6 bases, and 18 bases separated the two germline ends. CDR1 and CDR2 (germline): MNHNS, SASEGT.

The chain has TRBV6-5 and TRBJ2-1; TRBD2 matches 9 bases. This CDR3 comprises 13 residues. Germline V CDR1 and CDR2: MNHEY, SVGAGI. Losses at the gene ends were 6 bases for V and 8 bases for J; bases not matched to a gene: 5. The CDR3 spells CASRSAGGHEQFF. Written as DNA, the CDR3 is TGTGCCAGCAGAAGCGCGGGGGGGCATGAGCAGTTCTTC.

In its sample, this clonotype was seen a few times. V usage is TRBV5-4 and J usage is TRBJ2-2, with a possible D match to TRBD2 (7 bases). The CDR3 totals 16 residues. Trimming removed 7 bases at V and 2 bases at J, with 18 bases between. Per the germline V gene, CDR1 is SGHNT and CDR2 is YYREEE (reference sequence). The CDR3 nucleotides read TGTGCCAGCTCCCTGGGGGGGGGCGGTAACACCGGGGAGCTGTTTTTT. Amino acids: CASSLGGGGNTGELFF.

This sequence joins TRBV7-9 and TRBJ2-2; D unresolved. V lost 2 bases and J 3 bases, leaving 7 bases between the germline ends. This CDR3 contains 14 residues. The V gene's germline CDR1 is SEHNR and CDR2 FQNEAQ (reference sequence). The CDR3 here is CASSLFGDTGELFF. The CDR3 DNA sequence: TGTGCCAGCAGCTTATTCGGTGACACCGGGGAGCTGTTTTTT.

This rearrangement joins TRBV6-5 to TRBJ2-1, with 13 positions matching TRBD2. V was clipped by 5 bases and J by 5 bases; unmatched bases: 3. Germline V CDR1 and CDR2: MNHEY, SVGAGI. The CDR3 consists of 15 residues. CDR3: CASSPGTSGNNEQFF. The CDR3 coding sequence is TGTGCCAGCAGTCCCGGGACTAGCGGGAACAATGAGCAGTTCTTC.

This clonotype has just a few counts. The chain recombines TRBV15 with TRBJ2-7, with D hard to call. The CDR3 length is 15 residues. Germline lookup yields CDR1 LNHNV and CDR2 YYDKDF (reference sequence). V dropped 9 bases and J dropped 3 bases, with 21 bases sitting between them. This CDR3 is CATESRAGQSYEQYF. CDR3 nucleotide sequence: TGTGCCACTGAAAGCAGAGCCGGGCAGAGCTACGAGCAGTACTTC.

On this clonotype: This may arise from a read error, as a much more abundant clone is one base away. The chain carries TRBV29-1 and TRBJ2-5; TRBD2 matches at 9 bases. The germline V gene encodes CDR1 SQVTM and CDR2 ANQGSEA. V lost 5 bases to trimming and J lost 5 bases; unmatched junction nucleotides: 6. CDR3 length equals 13 residues. The CDR3 region is CSVKPSGTETQYF. CDR3 coding DNA: TGCAGCGTTAAACCTAGCGGGACTGAGACCCAGTACTTC.

The chain uses TRBV29-1 and TRBJ2-5; the D call may be TRBD1 or TRBD2 (7 bases each). Germline CDR1 and CDR2: SQVTM and ANQGSEA. This CDR3 contains 15 residues. V shed 7 bases and J shed 4 bases, with 22 bases lying between them. CDR3 amino acids: CSGNRGGGSIETQYF. The CDR3 coding sequence is TGCAGCGGCAACAGGGGTGGCGGGAGTATAGAGACCCAGTACTTC.

This clonotype was seen more than once but under ten times. V gene TRBV29-1 combines with J gene TRBJ1-1; a weak D match, TRBD1 (5 bases). V was shortened by 6 bases and J by 4 bases, with 18 bases between the two germline ends. The CDR3 length is 14 residues. Germline V lookup: CDR1 SQVTM, CDR2 ANQGSEA. The CDR3 loop is CSVQIGAEGTEAFF. The CDR3 nucleotides read TGCAGCGTCCAAATAGGGGCTGAGGGCACTGAAGCTTTCTTT.

The V call is TRBV11-2, the J call TRBJ2-1; 7 bases align to TRBD2. The germline CDR1 and CDR2 sequences are SGHAT and FQNNGV. This CDR3 comprises 14 residues. V lost 1 base, J lost 9 bases, and 6 bases stayed unmatched. The CDR3 DNA sequence: TGTGCCAGCAGCTTAGTGGGGGGGGGTGGTGAGCAGTTCTTC. It yields the protein CASSLVGGGGEQFF. The complete variable domain, with remaining parts taken from reference TRBV11-2 and TRBJ2-1, reads EAGVAQSPRYKIIEKRQSVAFWCNPISGHATLYWYQQILGQGPKLLIQFQNNGVVDDSQLPKDRFSAERLKGVDSTLKIQPAKLEDSAVYLCASSLVGGGGEQFFGPGTRLTVL.

V usage is TRBV12-3 or TRBV12-4 and J usage is TRBJ1-3; D is undetermined. V was trimmed by 6 bases and J by 0 bases, leaving 3 bases between them. This CDR3 is built from 12 residues. The CDR3 here is CASRASGNTIYF. The CDR3 DNA follows: TGTGCCAGCAGGGCCTCTGGAAACACCATATATTTT.

V is TRBV7-9 and J is TRBJ1-2; D possibly corresponds to TRBD1 (6 bases). Germline V lookup: CDR1 SEHNR, CDR2 FQNEAQ (reference sequence). V was trimmed by 5 bases and J by 2 bases, leaving 12 bases between them. This CDR3 is built from 14 residues. The CDR3 is CASSPGAGNYGYTF. CDR3 nucleotide sequence: TGTGCCAGCAGCCCAGGGGCGGGGAACTATGGCTACACCTTC.

This clonotype came up a few times. The chain employs TRBV5-4 and TRBJ1-6; tentative D call: TRBD1 (6 bases). This CDR3 has 16 residues. Trimming removed 4 bases from V and 3 bases from J, with 14 bases in between. Germline loops: CDR1 SGHNT, CDR2 YYREEE (reference sequence). Here the CDR3 reads CASSRPGQDYNSPLHF. DNA for the CDR3: TGTGCCAGCAGCAGACCGGGACAAGACTATAATTCACCCCTCCACTTT.

The genes are TRBV19 and TRBJ2-2; D ambiguous. V was trimmed by 3 bases and J by 0 bases, leaving 14 bases between them. This CDR3 has 17 residues. Germline-derived CDR1 and CDR2 are LNHDA and SQIVND (reference sequence). The CDR3 region is CASSIRKSTANTGELFF. CDR3 in DNA: TGTGCCAGTAGTATTAGGAAGTCCACCGCGAACACCGGGGAGCTGTTTTTT.

This clonotype was observed a handful of times. V usage is TRBV6-5 and J usage is TRBJ1-4; D possibly corresponds to TRBD1 (5 bases). Germline loops: CDR1 MNHEY, CDR2 SVGAGI. V was pared by 5 bases and J by 5 bases, with 18 bases between. This CDR3 has 16 amino acids. CDR3 nucleotides: TGTGCCAGCAGTCTCACGGAAGGGACGGGAAATGAAAAACTGTTTTTT. Protein: CASSLTEGTGNEKLFF.

The rearrangement links TRBV29-1 to TRBJ2-7; D is undetermined. Trimming took 7 bases from V and 2 from J, leaving 9 bases between them. The length of the CDR3 is 11 residues. Germline CDR1 reads SQVTM; CDR2 reads ANQGSEA. CDR3 amino acids: CSAESAYEQYF. Written as DNA, the CDR3 is TGCAGCGCTGAGTCGGCCTACGAGCAGTACTTC.

J is TRBJ2-2 and V is TRBV6-5, with a possible D match to TRBD2 (6 bases). The germline V gene has CDR1 MNHEY and CDR2 SVGAGI. Trimming shortened V by 6 bases and J by 2 bases, and 13 bases separated the two germline ends. This CDR3 has 15 residues. In DNA, the CDR3 is TGTGCCAGCAGCCCCGGAGGGGCAAACACCGGGGAGCTGTTTTTT. It codes for CASSPGGANTGELFF.

This clonotype was counted a few times. Relative to the germline gene, one junction end is altered; a read error may explain this. This chain links TRBV5-4 with TRBJ2-7; 10 nucleotides line up with TRBD1. Germline V gene data show CDR1 as SGHNT and CDR2 as YYREEE (reference sequence). This CDR3 comprises 12 residues. CDR3 protein: CASSLGIGTGDF. Here the CDR3 DNA reads TGTGCCAGCAGCTTGGGGATCGGGACAGGGGACTTC.

The gene calls are TRBV15 and TRBJ2-7; 10 bases fit TRBD2. The V segment lost 1 base and the J segment 7 bases; nucleotides outside the gene matches: 4. The germline V gene encodes CDR1 LNHNV and CDR2 YYDKDF (reference sequence). This CDR3 has 14 residues. The CDR3 coding sequence is TGTGCCACCAGCAGAGCTAGCGGGGGCCTGGAGCAGTACTTC. As protein: CATSRASGGLEQYF.

This chain joins TRBV6-5 and TRBJ2-3, with 11 bases lining up with TRBD2. V shed 0 bases, J shed 5 bases, and the junction held 10 bases outside the gene matches. Per the germline V gene, CDR1 is MNHEY and CDR2 is SVGAGI. The length of the CDR3 is 18 residues. CDR3 amino acids: CASSYSALAGGGRDTQYF. As DNA, the CDR3 is TGTGCCAGCAGTTACTCGGCCCTAGCGGGGGGCGGGAGAGATACGCAGTATTTT.